This entry concerns a single T cell receptor beta chain. Antigen unknown. The repertoire was sequenced with immunoSEQ multiplex PCR; TCRdb's copy has only in-frame clones and lacks some. The sample includes about 350,000 clones, about 91% of them seen just once. The sample originates from a study of Ad26.COV2.S vaccination and SARS-CoV-2 variants. Study-wide points: Post-vaccination breadth of spike-specific CD8+ and CD4+ T cell responses was reportedly substantial. Vaccine recipients and placebo recipients showed similar non-spike TCR breadth.

The CDR3 covers 13 residues. Germline assignment: CDR1 ENHRY and CDR2 SYGVKD. V was trimmed by 2 bases and J by 6 bases, leaving 8 bases between them. The sample in question was peripheral blood, obtained after recovery from COVID-19. This clonotype originated in a human donor who had recovered from COVID-19. The V gene is TRBV10-3, the J gene TRBJ1-3; D remains ambiguous. The CDR3 protein is CAISEASPNTIYF. The CDR3 nucleotides read TGTGCCATCAGTGAGGCTTCTCCAAACACCATATATTTT.